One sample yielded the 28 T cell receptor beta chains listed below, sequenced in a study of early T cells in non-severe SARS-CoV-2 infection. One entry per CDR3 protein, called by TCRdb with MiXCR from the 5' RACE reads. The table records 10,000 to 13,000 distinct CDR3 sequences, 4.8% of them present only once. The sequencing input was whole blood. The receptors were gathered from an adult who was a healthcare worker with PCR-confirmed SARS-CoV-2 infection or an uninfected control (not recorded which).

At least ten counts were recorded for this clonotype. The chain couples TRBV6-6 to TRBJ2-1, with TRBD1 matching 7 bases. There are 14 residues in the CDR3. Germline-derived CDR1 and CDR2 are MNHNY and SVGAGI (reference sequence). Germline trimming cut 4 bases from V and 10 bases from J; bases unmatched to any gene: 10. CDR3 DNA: TGTGCCAGCAGTTTCGGACAGGAGCTTGAGGAGCAGTTCTTC. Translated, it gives CASSFGQELEEQFF.

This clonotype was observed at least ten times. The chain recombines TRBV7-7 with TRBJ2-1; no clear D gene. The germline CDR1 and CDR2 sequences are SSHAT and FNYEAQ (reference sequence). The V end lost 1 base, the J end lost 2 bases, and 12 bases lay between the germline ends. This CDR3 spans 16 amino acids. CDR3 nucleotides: TGTGCCAGCAGCTTAGAGGTAGGGCCCCCCTACAATGAGCAGTTCTTC. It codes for CASSLEVGPPYNEQFF.

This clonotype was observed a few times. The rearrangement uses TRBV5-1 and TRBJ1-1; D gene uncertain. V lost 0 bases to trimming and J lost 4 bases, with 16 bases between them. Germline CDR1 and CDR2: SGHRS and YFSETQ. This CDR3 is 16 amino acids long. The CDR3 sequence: CASSLANSALGTEAFF. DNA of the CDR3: TGCGCCAGCAGCTTGGCCAACAGTGCCCTTGGCACTGAAGCTTTCTTT.

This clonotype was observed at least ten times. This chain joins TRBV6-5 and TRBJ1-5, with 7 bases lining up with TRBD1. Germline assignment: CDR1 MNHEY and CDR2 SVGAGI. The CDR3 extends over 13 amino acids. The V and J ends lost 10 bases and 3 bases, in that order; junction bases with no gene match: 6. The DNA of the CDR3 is TGTGCCATCGCACAGGGGCACAATCAGCCCCAGCATTTT. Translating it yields CAIAQGHNQPQHF.

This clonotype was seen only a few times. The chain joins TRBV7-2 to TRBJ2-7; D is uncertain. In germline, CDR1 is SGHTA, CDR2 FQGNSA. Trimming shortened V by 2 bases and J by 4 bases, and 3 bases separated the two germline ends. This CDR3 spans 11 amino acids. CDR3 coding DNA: TGTGCCAGCAGCTTATGGTACGAGCAGTACTTC. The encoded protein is CASSLWYEQYF.

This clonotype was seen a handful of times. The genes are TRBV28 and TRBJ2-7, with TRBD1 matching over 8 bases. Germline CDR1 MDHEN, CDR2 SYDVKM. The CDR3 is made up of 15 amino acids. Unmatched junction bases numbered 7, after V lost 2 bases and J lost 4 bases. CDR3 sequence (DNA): TGTGCCAGCAGTTTAAAGGGACAGGTCATGTACGAGCAGTACTTC. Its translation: CASSLKGQVMYEQYF.

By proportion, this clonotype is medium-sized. In DNA form, the CDR3 reads TGCGCCAGCACCGCCGGCTCACCTCAACTCTCCTATAATTCACCCCTCCACTTT. It codes for CASTAGSPQLSYNSPLHF. V gene TRBV10-2 combines with J gene TRBJ1-6; D is unresolved. V gave up 7 bases and J gave up 0 bases, with 19 bases separating them. The germline V gene encodes CDR1 WSHSY and CDR2 SAAADI. The CDR3 totals 18 residues.

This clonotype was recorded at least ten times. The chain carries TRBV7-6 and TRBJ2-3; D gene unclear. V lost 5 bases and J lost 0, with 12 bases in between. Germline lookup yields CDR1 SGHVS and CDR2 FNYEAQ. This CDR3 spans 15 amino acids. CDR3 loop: CASSRARPSTDTQYF. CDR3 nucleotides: TGTGCCAGCAGCAGAGCGAGGCCTAGCACAGATACGCAGTATTTT.

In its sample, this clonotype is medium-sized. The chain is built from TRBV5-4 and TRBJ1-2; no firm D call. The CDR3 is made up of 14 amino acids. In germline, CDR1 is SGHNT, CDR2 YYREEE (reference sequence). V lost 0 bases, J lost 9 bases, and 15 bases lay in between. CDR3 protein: CASSLGRREDRYTF. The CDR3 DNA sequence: TGTGCCAGCAGCTTGGGTCGGCGAGAGGACCGCTACACCTTC.

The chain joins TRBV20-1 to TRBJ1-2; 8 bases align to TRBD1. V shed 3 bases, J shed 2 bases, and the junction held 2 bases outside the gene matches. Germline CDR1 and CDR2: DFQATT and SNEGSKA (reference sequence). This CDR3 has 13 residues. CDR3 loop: CSARQGANYGYTF. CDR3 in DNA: TGCAGTGCTAGGCAGGGGGCAAACTATGGCTACACCTTC.

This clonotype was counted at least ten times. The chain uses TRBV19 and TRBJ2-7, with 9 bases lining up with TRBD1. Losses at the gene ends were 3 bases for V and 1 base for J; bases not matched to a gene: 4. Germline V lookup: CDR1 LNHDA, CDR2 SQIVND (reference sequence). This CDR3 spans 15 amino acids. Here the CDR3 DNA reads TGTGCCAGTAGTATCGACAGGGGGTCGTCCTACGAGCAGTACTTC. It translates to CASSIDRGSSYEQYF. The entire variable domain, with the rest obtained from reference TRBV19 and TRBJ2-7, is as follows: DGGITQSPKYLFRKEGQNVTLSCEQNLNHDAMYWYRQDPGQGLRLIYYSQIVNDFQKGDIAEGYSVSREKKESFPLTVTSAQKNPTAFYLCASSIDRGSSYEQYFGPGTRLTVT.

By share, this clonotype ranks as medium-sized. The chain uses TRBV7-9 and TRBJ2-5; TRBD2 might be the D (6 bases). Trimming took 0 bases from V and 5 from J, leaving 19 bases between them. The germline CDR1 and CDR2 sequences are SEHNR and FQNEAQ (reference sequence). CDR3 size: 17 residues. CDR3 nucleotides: TGTGCCAGCAGCTTAGCCCCCTTTGCGGGGCCCATGGAGACCCAGTACTTC. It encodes CASSLAPFAGPMETQYF.

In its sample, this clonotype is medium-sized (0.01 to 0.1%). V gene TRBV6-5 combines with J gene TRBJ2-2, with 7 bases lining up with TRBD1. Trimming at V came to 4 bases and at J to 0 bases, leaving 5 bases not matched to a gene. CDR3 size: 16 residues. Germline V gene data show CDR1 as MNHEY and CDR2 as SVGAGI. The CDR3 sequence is CASSSGTASNTGELFF. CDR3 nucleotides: TGTGCCAGCAGTTCCGGGACAGCTTCGAACACCGGGGAGCTGTTTTTT.

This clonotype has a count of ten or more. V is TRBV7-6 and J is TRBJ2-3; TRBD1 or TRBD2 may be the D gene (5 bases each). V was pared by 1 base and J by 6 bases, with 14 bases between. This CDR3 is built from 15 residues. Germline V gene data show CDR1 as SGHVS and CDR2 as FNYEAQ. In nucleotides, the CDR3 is TGTGCCAGCAGCTTAGGAGGGGAATCCTGGGATACGCAGTATTTT. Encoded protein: CASSLGGESWDTQYF.

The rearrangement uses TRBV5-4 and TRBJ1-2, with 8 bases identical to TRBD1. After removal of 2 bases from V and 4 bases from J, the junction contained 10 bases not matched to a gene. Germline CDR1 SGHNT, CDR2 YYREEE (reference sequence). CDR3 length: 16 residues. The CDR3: CASSLGQGLIGYGYTF. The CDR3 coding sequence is TGTGCCAGCAGCTTAGGACAGGGATTAATCGGCTATGGCTACACCTTC.

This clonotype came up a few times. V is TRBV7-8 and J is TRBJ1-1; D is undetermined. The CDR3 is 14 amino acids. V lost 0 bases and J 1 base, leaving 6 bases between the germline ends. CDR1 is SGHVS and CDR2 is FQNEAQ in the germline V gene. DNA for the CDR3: TGTGCCAGCAGCTTAGCAGGCAAGAACACTGAAGCTTTCTTT. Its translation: CASSLAGKNTEAFF.

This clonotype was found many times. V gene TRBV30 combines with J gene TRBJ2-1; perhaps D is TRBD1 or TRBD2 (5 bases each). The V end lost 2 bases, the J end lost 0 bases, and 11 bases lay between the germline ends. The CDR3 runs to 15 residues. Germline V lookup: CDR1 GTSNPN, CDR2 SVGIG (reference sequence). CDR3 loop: CAWSSGTSSYNEQFF. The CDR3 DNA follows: TGTGCCTGGAGTAGTGGGACGAGCTCCTACAATGAGCAGTTCTTC.

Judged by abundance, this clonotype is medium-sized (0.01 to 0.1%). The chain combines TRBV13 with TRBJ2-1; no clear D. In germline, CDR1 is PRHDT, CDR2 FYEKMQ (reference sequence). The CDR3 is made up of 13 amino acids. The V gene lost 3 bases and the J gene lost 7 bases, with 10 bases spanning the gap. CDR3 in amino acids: CASSFFQANEQFF. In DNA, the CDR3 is TGTGCCAGCAGCTTCTTCCAGGCAAATGAGCAGTTCTTC.

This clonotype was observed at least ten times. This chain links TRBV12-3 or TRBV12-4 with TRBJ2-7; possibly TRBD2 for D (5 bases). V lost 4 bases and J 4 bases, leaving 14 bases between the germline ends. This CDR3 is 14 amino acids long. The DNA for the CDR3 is TGTGCCAGCAGTTCAGCCCCCGCGGGTTACGAGCAGTACTTC. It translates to CASSSAPAGYEQYF.

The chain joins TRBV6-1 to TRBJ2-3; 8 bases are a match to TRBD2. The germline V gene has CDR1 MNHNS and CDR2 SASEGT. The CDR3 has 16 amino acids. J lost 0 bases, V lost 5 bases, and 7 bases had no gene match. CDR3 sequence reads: CASSFRGGSSTDTQYF. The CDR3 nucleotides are TGTGCCAGCAGTTTTCGGGGGGGCTCTAGCACAGATACGCAGTATTTT.

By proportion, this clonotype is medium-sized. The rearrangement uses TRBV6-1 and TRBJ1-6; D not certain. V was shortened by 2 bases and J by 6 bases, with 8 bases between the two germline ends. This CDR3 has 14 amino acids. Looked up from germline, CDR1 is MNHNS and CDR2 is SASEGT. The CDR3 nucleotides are TGTGCCAGCAGTGAACGGGGTAGTAATTCACCCCTCCACTTT. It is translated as CASSERGSNSPLHF.

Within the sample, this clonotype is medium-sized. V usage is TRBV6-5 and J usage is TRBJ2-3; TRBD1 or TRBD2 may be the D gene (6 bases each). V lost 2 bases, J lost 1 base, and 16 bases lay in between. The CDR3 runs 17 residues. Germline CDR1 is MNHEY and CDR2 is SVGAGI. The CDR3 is CASSYRGLLLGTDTQYF. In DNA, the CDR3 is TGTGCCAGCAGTTACCGGGGGCTTCTTTTAGGCACAGATACGCAGTATTTT.

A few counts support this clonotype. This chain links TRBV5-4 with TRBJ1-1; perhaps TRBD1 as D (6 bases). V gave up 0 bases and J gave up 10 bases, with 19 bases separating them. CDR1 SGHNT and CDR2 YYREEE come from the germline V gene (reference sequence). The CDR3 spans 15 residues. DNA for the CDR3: TGTGCCAGCAGCTTGGCTCCCAGGGGCCCGGTTTTAGCTTTCTTT. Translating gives CASSLAPRGPVLAFF.

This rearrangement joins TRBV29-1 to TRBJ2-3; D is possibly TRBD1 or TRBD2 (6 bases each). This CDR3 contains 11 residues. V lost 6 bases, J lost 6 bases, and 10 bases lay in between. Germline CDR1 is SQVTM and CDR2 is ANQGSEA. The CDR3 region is CSVRGGDTQYF. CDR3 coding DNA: TGCAGCGTGCGAGGGGGGGATACGCAGTATTTT.

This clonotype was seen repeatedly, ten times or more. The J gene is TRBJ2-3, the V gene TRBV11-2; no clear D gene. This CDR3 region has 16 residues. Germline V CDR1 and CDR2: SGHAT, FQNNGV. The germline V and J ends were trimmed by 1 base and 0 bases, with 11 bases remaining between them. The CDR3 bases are TGTGCCAGCAGCTTAGGACCAGGTCATAGCACAGATACGCAGTATTTT. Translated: CASSLGPGHSTDTQYF.

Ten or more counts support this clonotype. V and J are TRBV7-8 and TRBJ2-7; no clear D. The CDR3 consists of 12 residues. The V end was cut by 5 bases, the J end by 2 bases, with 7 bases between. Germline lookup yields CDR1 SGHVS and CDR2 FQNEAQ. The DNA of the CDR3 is TGTGCCAGCAGCAAGGAGCCCTACGAGCAGTACTTC. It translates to CASSKEPYEQYF.

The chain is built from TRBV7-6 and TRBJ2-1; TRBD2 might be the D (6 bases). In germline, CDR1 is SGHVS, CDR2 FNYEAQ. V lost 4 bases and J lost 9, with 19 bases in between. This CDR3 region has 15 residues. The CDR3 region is CASSSTVQLAIEQFF. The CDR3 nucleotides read TGTGCCAGCAGCTCAACAGTTCAACTAGCTATTGAGCAGTTCTTC.

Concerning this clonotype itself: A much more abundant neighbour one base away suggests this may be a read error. The CDR3 DNA reads TGCGTCAGCAGCCCGGGGGTATATTTTGAAGCTTTCTTT. This codes for CVSSPGVYFEAFF. The chain employs TRBV5-1 and TRBJ1-1; D perhaps matches TRBD1 (5 bases). This CDR3 comprises 13 residues. Germline V gene sequence: CDR1 SGHRS, CDR2 YFSETQ.